This TCR beta chain originates from a study of blood T cell repertoires in COVID-19. Per the original data handling: Reference gene primer amplification yielded estimated nucleated cell counts. Clones were read by immunoSEQ multiplex PCR, and TCRdb kept only the in-frame ones, dropping some. That table gives V, J and clone size, and the DNA gave D and trimming. The sample lists around 250,000 clones; 84% were seen once. Germline trimming cut 8 bases from V and 1 base from J; bases unmatched to any gene: 15. The CDR3 loop spans 17 amino acids. Looked up from germline, CDR1 is SGHVS and CDR2 is FQNEAQ. This clonotype was sampled from a man aged 45 to 65 who had recovered from COVID-19. This sequence joins TRBV7-8 and TRBJ2-3; 7 bases match TRBD1. Sequencing was performed on PBMCs or T cells enriched from blood (not recorded which). CDR3 DNA sequence: TGTGCCAGCGACTACCGTAACAAGGGGGCAGGCACAGATACGCAGTATTTT. This encodes CASDYRNKGAGTDTQYF.